The 31 T cell receptor beta chains below come from one sample, sequenced in a study of T cell clones after liver transplantation. Only in-frame clones appear in the TCRdb table, and some are missing; sequencing was by immunoSEQ multiplex PCR. Counted here are 16,000 or so clones, 80% to 90% occurring once; the ten biggest clones make up under 15%. Material: CD8+ T cells from blood, obtained 45 to 46 months after liver transplant. The receptors stem from a human patient who received a liver transplant. Some T cells may be provided by the graft donor.

This chain joins TRBV19 and TRBJ2-1, with D unclear. The CDR3 length is 12 residues. Trimming removed 3 bases from V and 0 bases from J, with 0 bases in between. Germline lookup yields CDR1 LNHDA and CDR2 SQIVND (reference sequence). This CDR3 is CASSISYNEQFF. The CDR3 DNA reads as TGTGCCAGTAGTATCTCCTACAATGAGCAGTTCTTC.

The gene calls are TRBV4-1 and TRBJ1-4; tentatively, D is TRBD1 (6 bases). The germline gives CDR1 MGHRA, CDR2 YSYEKL. V was shortened by 2 bases and J by 8 bases, with 15 bases between the two germline ends. The CDR3 spans 15 residues. DNA of the CDR3: TGCGCCAGCAGCCAACCCCAGTTGGGGGGCGAAAAACTGTTTTTT. This gives the protein CASSQPQLGGEKLFF.

The chain employs TRBV28 and TRBJ2-5; no firm D call. Deletions cut 3 bases from V and 0 bases from J, with 11 bases between. The CDR3 is 15 amino acids. CDR1 is MDHEN and CDR2 is SYDVKM in the germline V gene. This CDR3 reads CASSFPTEYQETQYF. DNA of the CDR3: TGTGCCAGCAGTTTCCCTACAGAATACCAAGAGACCCAGTACTTC.

The gene calls are TRBV5-6 and TRBJ1-2, with D maybe TRBD1 (5 bases). Germline V lookup: CDR1 SGHDT, CDR2 YYEEEE. V lost 4 bases and J 4 bases, leaving 17 bases between the germline ends. This CDR3 has 15 residues. The chain's CDR3 is CASSRRGRIPYGYTF. CDR3 bases: TGTGCCAGCAGCCGGAGGGGCAGGATCCCCTATGGCTACACCTTC.

Written as DNA, the CDR3 is TGTGCCAGCAGCCAATGGATCGGGGAGCTGTTTTTT. This sequence encodes CASSQWIGELFF. The chain joins TRBV7-9 to TRBJ2-2; no reliable D call. CDR3 length: 12 residues. The ends were cut back, 5 bases at V and 7 bases at J, with 8 bases in the middle. The germline CDR1 and CDR2 sequences are SEHNR and FQNEAQ (reference sequence).

The V and J genes are TRBV4-1 and TRBJ1-5, with unresolved D. CDR1 and CDR2 from the germline V gene are MGHRA and YSYEKL. This CDR3 has 14 residues. The V end lost 1 base, the J end lost 3 bases, and 7 bases lay between the germline ends. CDR3 DNA: TGCGCCAGCAGCCAAGGGCACTACAATCAGCCCCAGCATTTT. Translating it yields CASSQGHYNQPQHF.

This clone was counted once. The V call is TRBV4-1, the J call TRBJ1-4, with D unresolved. Per germline, CDR1 MGHRA and CDR2 YSYEKL. V was cut by 0 bases and J by 7 bases, with 12 bases left in between. The length of the CDR3 is 15 residues. The DNA for the CDR3 is TGCGCCAGCAGCCAAGAACGCGGGAGGAGTGAAAAACTGTTTTTT. This codes for CASSQERGRSEKLFF.

This clone has a single count. The chain carries TRBV19 and TRBJ1-5, with D tentatively TRBD1 (5 bases). CDR3 length equals 12 residues. Germline CDR1 is LNHDA and CDR2 is SQIVND (reference sequence). Trimming took off 9 bases at V and 2 bases at J, with 8 bases between the two ends. The CDR3 DNA reads as TGTGCCAGCAGGGTTGGCAATCAGCCCCAGCATTTT. Protein product: CASRVGNQPQHF.

A single count supports this clone. The chain recombines TRBV6-1 with TRBJ2-6; no definite D call. This CDR3 comprises 16 residues. CDR1 and CDR2 from the germline V gene are MNHNS and SASEGT. V shed 4 bases and J shed 0 bases, with 10 bases lying between them. CDR3: CASSAYLGSGANVLTF. In DNA form, the CDR3 reads TGTGCCAGCAGTGCTTACTTAGGCTCTGGGGCCAACGTCCTGACTTTC.

This chain joins TRBV13 and TRBJ2-7; D uncertain. Germline V gives CDR1 PRHDT, CDR2 FYEKMQ (reference sequence). The V end lost 4 bases, the J end lost 7 bases, and 11 bases lay between the germline ends. The length of the CDR3 is 12 residues. CDR3 amino acids: CASSSTLGEQYF. In nucleotides, the CDR3 is TGTGCCAGCAGCTCCACCCTTGGTGAGCAGTACTTC.

This chain links TRBV6-1 with TRBJ2-3; tentative D call: TRBD2 (6 bases). From germline, CDR1 is MNHNS and CDR2 SASEGT. There are 14 residues in the CDR3. With 5 bases removed from V and 4 bases from J, the gap between germline ends came to 13 bases. CDR3 sequence reads: CASSLSGLADTQYF. CDR3 DNA: TGTGCCAGCAGTCTTAGCGGCCTCGCAGATACGCAGTATTTT.

The J gene is TRBJ2-7, the V gene TRBV29-1, with D perhaps TRBD2 (5 bases). The length of the CDR3 is 13 residues. CDR1 and CDR2 from the germline V gene are SQVTM and ANQGSEA. Trimming took off 4 bases at V and 7 bases at J, with 17 bases between the two ends. This CDR3 is CSVVSPSGWEQYF. The CDR3 bases are TGCAGCGTTGTAAGCCCCTCGGGGTGGGAGCAGTACTTC.

The chain employs TRBV28 and TRBJ2-7; 8 nucleotides agree with TRBD2. This CDR3 has 14 amino acids. J lost 7 bases, V lost 5 bases, and 10 bases had no gene match. CDR1 MDHEN and CDR2 SYDVKM come from the germline V gene. CDR3 DNA sequence: TGTGCCAGCAGTACCCTCCCCTTAGCGGGAGAGCAGTACTTC. Amino acids: CASSTLPLAGEQYF.

The chain employs TRBV21-1 and TRBJ1-5. TRBV21-1 is listed as a pseudogene. The CDR3 consists of 17 residues. For the CDR3, the DNA is TGTGCCAGCAGACCTACAGTAGCACATTGGCATCATCAGCCCCAGCATTTT. It is translated as CASRPTVAHWHHQPQHF.

The V and J genes are TRBV15 and TRBJ2-7, with 8 positions matching TRBD1. The J segment lost 6 bases and the V segment lost 1 base, leaving 5 bases of the junction unmatched. Germline V CDR1 and CDR2: LNHNV, YYDKDF (reference sequence). The CDR3 is made up of 14 amino acids. The CDR3 DNA reads as TGTGCCACCAGCAGAGCTAGGACAGGGACCGAGCAGTACTTC. Its protein is CATSRARTGTEQYF. Looking up the rest from reference TRBV15 and TRBJ2-7 gives the full variable domain: DAMVIQNPRYQVTQFGKPVTLSCSQTLNHNVMYWYQQKSSQAPKLLFHYYDKDFNNEADTPDNFQSRRPNTSFCFLDIRSPGLGDTAMYLCATSRARTGTEQYFGPGTRLTVT.

This chain joins TRBV27 and TRBJ1-2; TRBD1 matches 9 bases. The germline V gene has CDR1 MNHEY and CDR2 SMNVEV (reference sequence). The CDR3 length is 17 residues. J lost 4 bases, V lost 4 bases, and 13 bases had no gene match. CDR3 sequence reads: CASSSYRPGTGSYGYTF. CDR3 sequence (DNA): TGTGCCAGCAGTTCCTACCGTCCCGGGACAGGGAGCTATGGCTACACCTTC.

The chain is built from TRBV5-4 and TRBJ1-2, with 7 bases matching TRBD1. The CDR3 is 15 residues long. The ends lost 0 bases at V and 5 bases at J; junction bases unmatched: 7. Per the germline V gene, CDR1 is SGHNT and CDR2 is YYREEE (reference sequence). The CDR3: CASSLVGGSVYGYTF. CDR3 DNA: TGTGCCAGCAGCTTGGTAGGGGGCTCGGTATATGGCTACACCTTC.

This chain uses TRBV11-2 with TRBJ2-7; TRBD1 is a possible D gene (6 bases). The CDR3 is 13 amino acids. Trimming shortened V by 5 bases and J by 7 bases, and 15 bases separated the two germline ends. Germline V gene data show CDR1 as SGHAT and CDR2 as FQNNGV. The CDR3 loop is CASSPSDSREQYF. As DNA, the CDR3 is TGTGCCAGCAGCCCATCGGACAGTCGTGAGCAGTACTTC.

This chain joins TRBV19 and TRBJ2-7; D not resolved. The CDR3 runs 13 residues. Germline values: CDR1 LNHDA, CDR2 SQIVND (reference sequence). The V end lost 5 bases, the J end lost 2 bases, and 10 bases lay between the germline ends. DNA of the CDR3: TGTGCCAGTAGTGGACGAGGAGCCTACGAGCAGTACTTC. Its translation: CASSGRGAYEQYF.

The chain joins TRBV27 to TRBJ2-7; 8 bases map to TRBD1. The germline gives CDR1 MNHEY, CDR2 SMNVEV (reference sequence). V shed 5 bases, J shed 3 bases, and the junction held 6 bases outside the gene matches. The CDR3 is 14 residues long. CDR3 in DNA: TGTGCCAGCAGTGACAGGGGATCCGGCTACGAGCAGTACTTC. Encoded protein: CASSDRGSGYEQYF.

The chain links TRBV4-3 to TRBJ1-4, with TRBD1 as a possible D gene (6 bases). Trimming removed 2 bases from V and 7 bases from J, with 14 bases in between. CDR3 size: 15 residues. From germline, CDR1 is LGHNA and CDR2 YSLEER. CDR3 sequence reads: CASSQITGPPEKLFF. DNA of the CDR3: TGCGCCAGCAGCCAAATTACAGGGCCACCTGAAAAACTGTTTTTT.

The V call is TRBV6-5, the J call TRBJ2-1; 7 positions match TRBD2. The CDR3 is 12 residues long. V lost 6 bases to trimming and J lost 8 bases; unmatched junction nucleotides: 4. Germline values: CDR1 MNHEY, CDR2 SVGAGI. The CDR3 DNA is TGTGCCAGCAGGACTAGCTTAGATGAGCAGTTCTTC. It encodes CASRTSLDEQFF.

J is TRBJ2-7 and V is TRBV28; 7 bases fit TRBD2. CDR3 length equals 13 residues. Unmatched junction bases numbered 8, after V lost 8 bases and J lost 4 bases. Looked up from germline, CDR1 is MDHEN and CDR2 is SYDVKM. The CDR3, as DNA: TGTGCCAGCCTAGGGCTAGCGGTATACGAGCAGTACTTC. Translation: CASLGLAVYEQYF.

This clone turned up a few times. The rearrangement uses TRBV27 and TRBJ2-1, with 7 positions matching TRBD2. The germline V gene encodes CDR1 MNHEY and CDR2 SMNVEV (reference sequence). CDR3 length equals 16 residues. V gave up 5 bases and J gave up 0 bases; unmatched junction bases: 7. The CDR3 DNA reads as TGTGCCAGCAGTCCCTCGGGACTAAGCTCCTACAATGAGCAGTTCTTC. Its protein is CASSPSGLSSYNEQFF.

V usage is TRBV7-2 and J usage is TRBJ2-7, with D perhaps TRBD2 (6 bases). V gave up 1 base and J gave up 0 bases, with 10 bases separating them. Germline V gene data show CDR1 as SGHTA and CDR2 as FQGNSA. The CDR3 spans 15 residues. The CDR3 is CASSLGSGSSYEQYF. Written as DNA, the CDR3 is TGTGCCAGCAGCTTAGGTAGCGGTAGCTCCTACGAGCAGTACTTC.

V gene TRBV4-1 combines with J gene TRBJ1-2; D gene uncertain. Per the germline V gene, CDR1 is MGHRA and CDR2 is YSYEKL. The CDR3 runs to 14 residues. The V end was cut by 1 base, the J end by 4 bases, with 10 bases between. For the CDR3, the DNA is TGCGCCAGCAGCCAAGCAAGGGAAGGCTATGGCTACACCTTC. Its protein is CASSQAREGYGYTF.

This chain uses TRBV19 with TRBJ2-1, with 8 bases identical to TRBD2. The CDR3 is 14 residues long. Trimming at V came to 11 bases and at J to 1 base, leaving 7 bases not matched to a gene. Germline V gene lookup returns CDR1 LNHDA and CDR2 SQIVND (reference sequence). CDR3: CAGKRERSYNEQFF. DNA of the CDR3: TGTGCCGGAAAGCGGGAGAGGTCCTACAATGAGCAGTTCTTC.

The rearrangement joins TRBV28 to TRBJ2-7; 8 bases fit TRBD2. Germline V CDR1 and CDR2: MDHEN, SYDVKM. This CDR3 is built from 14 residues. With V trimmed by 6 bases and J by 5 bases, 9 bases remained unmatched. CDR3: CASSLREGRDEQYF. CDR3 coding DNA: TGTGCCAGCAGCCTCCGGGAGGGCCGGGACGAGCAGTACTTC.

This chain connects TRBV6-1 to TRBJ2-3; TRBD2 agrees at 12 bases. The CDR3 is 18 amino acids. The J segment lost 4 bases and the V segment lost 2 bases, leaving 10 bases of the junction unmatched. Per germline, CDR1 MNHNS and CDR2 SASEGT. CDR3: CASSEPLAGGPYPDTQYF. CDR3 DNA sequence: TGTGCCAGCAGTGAACCCCTAGCGGGAGGGCCATATCCAGATACGCAGTATTTT.

V and J are TRBV4-3 and TRBJ1-2; D possibly corresponds to TRBD1 (6 bases). The CDR3 loop spans 16 amino acids. V dropped 0 bases and J dropped 3 bases, with 14 bases sitting between them. Germline CDR1 reads LGHNA; CDR2 reads YSLEER. This CDR3 is CASSQDRGGRDYGYTF. For the CDR3, the DNA is TGCGCCAGCAGCCAAGATAGGGGGGGGCGCGACTATGGCTACACCTTC.

V and J are TRBV11-2 and TRBJ2-1; tentative D call: TRBD1 (5 bases). Per germline, CDR1 SGHAT and CDR2 FQNNGV. The CDR3 is 17 residues long. The ends were cut back, 4 bases at V and 0 bases at J, with 16 bases in the middle. This chain's CDR3 is CASSYRGHTNSYNEQFF. CDR3 DNA: TGTGCCAGCAGCTACCGCGGACACACGAACTCCTACAATGAGCAGTTCTTC.